A single sample is the source of the 31 T cell receptor beta chains below, sequenced in a study of response to subunit inactivated influenza vaccine. TCRdb passed the RT-PCR reads through MiXCR, listing each CDR3 protein once. Of hundreds of thousands of distinct CDR3 sequences listed, 16% are singletons. This specimen was CD4+ T cells sorted from PBMCs, taken less than 30 months after vaccination. The receptors here all came from a man aged 50-75 years who received an inactivated influenza vaccine.

This clonotype appeared many times. The chain has TRBV29-1 and TRBJ2-7; TRBD1 matches 11 bases. This CDR3 contains 15 residues. V lost 5 bases and J lost 5; bases outside the gene matches: 11. Germline CDR1 SQVTM, CDR2 ANQGSEA. The CDR3 bases are TGCAGCGTTCTCGGGTGGGGACAGGGGGTTAACGAGCAGTACTTC. This translates into CSVLGWGQGVNEQYF.

This chain links TRBV14 with TRBJ2-7; D gene uncertain. V was shortened by 10 bases and J by 4 bases, with 20 bases between the two germline ends. Looked up from germline, CDR1 is SGHDN and CDR2 is FVKESK. The CDR3 is 14 amino acids. This CDR3 is CATRKPYSYYEQYF. As DNA, the CDR3 is TGTGCCACCCGGAAGCCTTACAGCTATTACGAGCAGTACTTC.

This clonotype was observed once. The chain links TRBV4-3 to TRBJ2-1; D possibly corresponds to TRBD1 (5 bases). The CDR3 runs to 14 residues. Germline V gene data show CDR1 as LGHNA and CDR2 as YSLEER. V gave up 3 bases and J gave up 15 bases, with 21 bases separating them. The DNA of the CDR3 is TGCGCCAGCAGCCACACCCACGGCAGGGATATGCCGTTCTTC. It is translated as CASSHTHGRDMPFF.

This clonotype has more than one count but fewer than ten. The chain employs TRBV20-1 and TRBJ2-7; 10 bases fit TRBD1. The CDR3 length is 15 residues. The J segment lost 6 bases and the V segment lost 2 bases, leaving 10 bases of the junction unmatched. Germline V CDR1 and CDR2: DFQATT, SNEGSKA (reference sequence). In DNA form, the CDR3 reads TGCAGTGCTAGACCCTCCGGGACAGGGGTCAGCGAGCAGTACTTC. Translating it yields CSARPSGTGVSEQYF.

V and J are TRBV6-1 and TRBJ2-5; TRBD2 agrees at 8 bases. Trimming removed 6 bases from V and 6 bases from J; junction bases left unmatched: 12. The CDR3 length is 15 residues. Looked up from germline, CDR1 is MNHNS and CDR2 is SASEGT. The CDR3 region is CASRDIQGSGKTQYF. CDR3 sequence (DNA): TGTGCCAGCAGAGATATACAGGGTAGCGGGAAGACCCAGTACTTC.

The chain links TRBV5-5 to TRBJ2-5, with no clear D. Trimming left V 0 bases short and J 4 bases short, with 13 bases between. This CDR3 region has 15 residues. The germline V gene encodes CDR1 SGHKS and CDR2 YYEKEE (reference sequence). CDR3 in DNA: TGTGCCAGCAGCTTGGACAGTACTACCCCAGAGACCCAGTACTTC. Its protein product is CASSLDSTTPETQYF.

This sequence joins TRBV5-8 and TRBJ2-7, with a weak D call TRBD1 (6 bases). CDR3 length: 14 amino acids. Per germline, CDR1 SGHTS and CDR2 YDEGEE. V was cut by 5 bases and J by 0 bases, with 12 bases left in between. CDR3 protein: CASRPTGHSYEQYF. CDR3 bases: TGTGCCAGCAGACCGACAGGCCACTCCTACGAGCAGTACTTC.

A few counts support this clonotype. V is TRBV5-1 and J is TRBJ2-3; 7 nucleotides agree with TRBD2. There are 17 residues in the CDR3. The junction had 9 bases not matched to a gene; V was cut back by 0 bases and J by 2 bases. Germline loops: CDR1 SGHRS, CDR2 YFSETQ. DNA of the CDR3: TGCGCCAGCAGCTTGGGAATGACCGGGACTAACACAGATACGCAGTATTTT. Its protein is CASSLGMTGTNTDTQYF.

This clonotype was observed a few times. The chain links TRBV7-3 to TRBJ2-1; 14 bases are shared with TRBD2. The CDR3 covers 15 residues. Per germline, CDR1 SGHTA and CDR2 FQGTGA. V shed 1 base and J 8 bases; nucleotides not matched to a gene: 1. CDR3 bases: TGTGCCAGCAGCTTAAGGGGACTAGCGGGAGATGAGCAGTTCTTC. Translation: CASSLRGLAGDEQFF.

This rearrangement joins TRBV29-1 to TRBJ1-1; D call uncertain. CDR3 length: 14 residues. V was cut by 4 bases and J by 3 bases, with 15 bases left in between. Germline V gene sequence: CDR1 SQVTM, CDR2 ANQGSEA. The CDR3 region is CSVARILGDTEAFF. DNA for the CDR3: TGCAGCGTTGCCCGGATCCTCGGTGACACTGAAGCTTTCTTT.

There are a few counts of this clonotype. The J gene is TRBJ2-4, the V gene TRBV12-3 or TRBV12-4, with 11 bases identical to TRBD2. Trimming took 6 bases from V and 2 from J; bases not matched to a gene: 6. The CDR3 extends over 16 amino acids. The CDR3 region has the DNA TGTGCCAGCAGCCGACTAGCGGGAACAACCAAAAACATTCAGTACTTC. Translated: CASSRLAGTTKNIQYF.

This clonotype occurred a few times. The genes are TRBV12-3 or TRBV12-4 and TRBJ1-1; D call uncertain. Deletions cut 2 bases from V and 1 base from J, with 8 bases between. The CDR3 consists of 14 residues. CDR3 nucleotides: TGTGCCAGCAGTTTAACGGTTGAGAACACTGAAGCTTTCTTT. Its translation is CASSLTVENTEAFF.

This chain uses TRBV11-2 with TRBJ2-7; TRBD1 is a possible D gene (6 bases). CDR3 length equals 14 residues. The V end was cut by 5 bases, the J end by 0 bases, with 11 bases between. CDR1 is SGHAT and CDR2 is FQNNGV in the germline V gene. The CDR3 bases are TGTGCCAGCAGCACGGGACACAACTCCTACGAGCAGTACTTC. Translated, it gives CASSTGHNSYEQYF.

This clonotype showed up just a few times. The chain employs TRBV12-3 or TRBV12-4 and TRBJ2-1; weak D call: TRBD2 (6 bases). This CDR3 spans 15 amino acids. Trimming shortened V by 5 bases and J by 0 bases, and 11 bases separated the two germline ends. The CDR3 bases are TGTGCCAGCAGTAGGGCGGGAACCTCCTACAATGAGCAGTTCTTC. Translating it yields CASSRAGTSYNEQFF.

The J gene is TRBJ2-3, the V gene TRBV9, with 15 bases matching TRBD2. This CDR3 has 18 residues. Germline CDR1 SGDLS, CDR2 YYNGEE. The junction had 6 bases not matched to a gene; V was cut back by 4 bases and J by 0 bases. The CDR3 nucleotides read TGTGCCAGCAGCCTAGGACTAGCGGGAGGGACTAGCACAGATACGCAGTATTTT. Its protein is CASSLGLAGGTSTDTQYF. The variable domain in full, completed from reference TRBV9 and TRBJ2-3, reads DSGVTQTPKHLITATGQRVTLRCSPRSGDLSVYWYQQSLDQGLQFLIQYYNGEERAKGNILERFSAQQFPDLHSELNLSSLELGDSALYFCASSLGLAGGTSTDTQYFGPGTRLTVL.

The chain recombines TRBV14 with TRBJ2-1; TRBD2 matches at 10 bases. Germline trimming cut 2 bases from V and 7 bases from J; bases unmatched to any gene: 5. Germline CDR1 is SGHDN and CDR2 is FVKESK. The CDR3 contains 15 residues. This CDR3 reads CASSQLAGDGNEQFF. The CDR3 region has the DNA TGTGCCAGCAGCCAACTAGCGGGAGATGGTAATGAGCAGTTCTTC.

V usage is TRBV15 and J usage is TRBJ1-2; D perhaps matches TRBD1 (6 bases). Germline V gene sequence: CDR1 LNHNV, CDR2 YYDKDF (reference sequence). Trimming shortened V by 1 base and J by 0 bases, and 6 bases separated the two germline ends. The CDR3 runs to 14 residues. The CDR3 protein is CATSRGQANYGYTF. The CDR3 nucleotides are TGTGCCACCAGCAGAGGACAGGCTAACTATGGCTACACCTTC.

The chain joins TRBV3-1 to TRBJ2-5; D not certain. The germline V gene has CDR1 LGHDT and CDR2 YNNKEL (reference sequence). The CDR3 length is 15 residues. Trimming stripped 7 bases from V and 5 bases from J, with 20 bases between. The CDR3 reads CASNMRRSTRETQYF. The CDR3, as DNA: TGTGCCAGCAACATGAGGCGGAGCACACGGGAGACCCAGTACTTC.

This clonotype appeared a few times. V is TRBV6-2 or TRBV6-3 and J is TRBJ2-3; D unclear. Germline CDR1 is MNHEY and CDR2 is SVGEGT. V was trimmed by 4 bases and J by 5 bases, leaving 7 bases between them. The CDR3 is made up of 12 amino acids. The CDR3 DNA follows: TGTGCCAGCAGTTCTGAGTTAGATACGCAGTATTTT. It translates to CASSSELDTQYF.

The genes are TRBV4-2 and TRBJ2-1; no definite D call. The CDR3 sequence is 16 residues long. V gave up 0 bases and J gave up 0 bases, with 9 bases separating them. From germline, CDR1 is LGHNA and CDR2 YNFKEQ. The DNA of the CDR3 is TGTGCCAGCAGCCAAGATCTACCAAGCTCCTACAATGAGCAGTTCTTC. As protein: CASSQDLPSSYNEQFF.

V is TRBV5-1 and J is TRBJ2-7; D gene ambiguous. V lost 4 bases, J lost 5 bases, and 7 bases lay in between. The CDR3 runs 11 residues. In germline, CDR1 is SGHRS, CDR2 YFSETQ. The CDR3 DNA sequence: TGCGCCAGCAGCAAAGAGGACGAGCAGTACTTC. Protein sequence: CASSKEDEQYF. Complete variable domain (other parts from reference TRBV5-1 and TRBJ2-7): KAGVTQTPRYLIKTRGQQVTLSCSPISGHRSVSWYQQTPGQGLQFLFEYFSETQRNKGNFPGRFSGRQFSNSRSEMNVSTLELGDSALYLCASSKEDEQYFGPGTRLTVT.

The chain recombines TRBV12-3 or TRBV12-4 with TRBJ1-4, with D unresolved. The CDR3 is 14 amino acids. V was clipped by 2 bases and J by 3 bases, with 7 bases between them. CDR3 residues: CASSLRRANEKLFF. CDR3 nucleotides: TGTGCCAGCAGTTTAAGGAGGGCTAATGAAAAACTGTTTTTT.

This clonotype was detected a few times. This chain's CDR3 is CASSQDGAGADTQYF. The CDR3 DNA sequence: TGCGCCAGCAGCCAAGACGGGGCAGGGGCAGATACGCAGTATTTT. This chain joins TRBV4-3 and TRBJ2-3; D perhaps matches TRBD1 (6 bases). Between the trimmed V and J ends, which lost 0 bases and 4 bases, there was a span of 11 bases. CDR3 length equals 15 residues. The V gene's germline CDR1 is LGHNA and CDR2 YSLEER.

This clonotype was counted only a few times. The genes are TRBV9 and TRBJ2-1, with no clear D. The germline V gene has CDR1 SGDLS and CDR2 YYNGEE. V was shortened by 2 bases and J by 6 bases, with 12 bases between the two germline ends. The CDR3 covers 14 residues. This CDR3 is CASSVGPAINEQFF. CDR3 coding DNA: TGTGCCAGCAGCGTCGGGCCTGCAATCAATGAGCAGTTCTTC.

A few counts support this clonotype. The chain links TRBV6-2 or TRBV6-3 to TRBJ2-2, with D tentatively TRBD2 (5 bases). There are 13 residues in the CDR3. Germline V gene data show CDR1 as MNHEY and CDR2 as SVGEGT. Trimming left V 5 bases short and J 5 bases short, with 9 bases between. CDR3 protein: CASSDYHTGELFF. For the CDR3, the DNA is TGTGCCAGCAGTGACTATCATACCGGGGAGCTGTTTTTT.

The chain has TRBV11-2 and TRBJ2-1; tentatively, D is TRBD2 (7 bases). Trimming left V 5 bases short and J 6 bases short, with 20 bases between. The CDR3 has 16 amino acids. CDR1 is SGHAT, CDR2 FQNNGV, per germline. In nucleotides, the CDR3 is TGTGCCAGCAGCCTAGTTCGAGGGGGGGCCCTCAATGAGCAGTTCTTC. Its protein is CASSLVRGGALNEQFF.

The V gene is TRBV20-1, the J gene TRBJ2-3; D call uncertain. V gave up 2 bases and J gave up 0 bases, with 12 bases separating them. Germline assignment: CDR1 DFQATT and CDR2 SNEGSKA (reference sequence). This CDR3 contains 15 residues. CDR3 protein: CSARSSKGSTDTQYF. Written as DNA, the CDR3 is TGCAGTGCTAGAAGTTCCAAGGGCAGCACAGATACGCAGTATTTT.

The chain combines TRBV5-1 with TRBJ1-2; TRBD1 might be the D (5 bases). V was shortened by 7 bases and J by 3 bases, with 25 bases between the two germline ends. CDR3 length: 17 amino acids. Germline lookup yields CDR1 SGHRS and CDR2 YFSETQ. The CDR3 here is CASATLGGQGIDYGYTF. As DNA, the CDR3 is TGCGCCAGCGCCACCTTGGGAGGGCAGGGTATTGACTATGGCTACACCTTC.

The chain is built from TRBV28 and TRBJ2-3; maybe TRBD2 (5 bases). The V and J ends lost 3 bases and 3 bases respectively, with 16 bases between them. Germline CDR1 and CDR2: MDHEN and SYDVKM. This CDR3 comprises 16 residues. The CDR3, as DNA: TGTGCCAGCAGTTTCCGGGAAGTATTTAGGACAGATACGCAGTATTTT. This sequence encodes CASSFREVFRTDTQYF.

This clonotype was detected ten times or more. V and J are TRBV7-2 and TRBJ2-1; 9 bases match TRBD2. Germline V gene data show CDR1 as SGHTA and CDR2 as FQGNSA. The CDR3 is 15 amino acids. With 1 base clipped from V and 7 bases from J, the junction kept 5 bases outside the gene matches. The DNA for the CDR3 is TGTGCCAGCAGCTTAGGGTTTAGCGGGGGAAATGAGCAGTTCTTC. Translating gives CASSLGFSGGNEQFF.

The J gene is TRBJ1-6, the V gene TRBV12-3 or TRBV12-4, with a weak D call TRBD1 (5 bases). V lost 5 bases, J lost 0 bases, and 17 bases lay in between. The CDR3 contains 18 residues. CDR3 coding DNA: TGTGCCAGCAGTGAACTTGGACGGACAAGCTCCTATAATTCACCCCTCCACTTT. Its protein product is CASSELGRTSSYNSPLHF.